Following are 5 T cell receptor beta chains from one sample sequenced in a study of blood T cell repertoires in COVID-19. The table came from immunoSEQ multiplex PCR; TCRdb's copy has only in-frame clones and leaves some out. The sample has about 130,000 clones, 86% seen once. The sequencing input was PBMCs or T cells enriched from blood (not recorded which). These receptor sequences come from a woman aged 50 to 65 who had recovered from COVID-19.

V usage is TRBV7-9 and J usage is TRBJ2-2, with 9 bases aligning to TRBD1. Germline V gene lookup returns CDR1 SEHNR and CDR2 FQNEAQ (reference sequence). The CDR3 loop spans 14 amino acids. V lost 11 bases and J lost 3; bases outside the gene matches: 7. CDR3 bases: TGTGCCCGCGCAAGGACAGGGGACACCGGGGAGCTGTTTTTT. This codes for CARARTGDTGELFF.

The gene calls are TRBV6-5 and TRBJ2-7; 7 nucleotides match TRBD2. CDR3 length: 15 amino acids. After removal of 0 bases from V and 0 bases from J, the junction contained 2 bases not matched to a gene. Germline assignment: CDR1 MNHEY and CDR2 SVGAGI. The CDR3 sequence: CASSYSGGYSYEQYF. CDR3 bases: TGTGCCAGCAGTTACTCGGGGGGGTACTCCTACGAGCAGTACTTC.

The chain carries TRBV6-2 or TRBV6-3 and TRBJ2-1, with 11 bases aligning to TRBD2. This CDR3 spans 17 amino acids. The ends lost 4 bases at V and 7 bases at J; junction bases unmatched: 12. Germline V gene lookup returns CDR1 MNHEY and CDR2 SVGEGT. For the CDR3, the DNA is TGTGCCAGCAGTTCCACCCTTCTAGCGGGGGGTTTTAATGAGCAGTTCTTC. Its translation: CASSSTLLAGGFNEQFF.

The rearrangement links TRBV6-1 to TRBJ2-2; D not certain. Trimming pared 3 bases from V and 3 bases from J, leaving 8 bases between. Germline V gene sequence: CDR1 MNHNS, CDR2 SASEGT. The CDR3 covers 14 residues. CDR3 in DNA: TGTGCCAGCAGTGATCTGCACTACACCGGGGAGCTGTTTTTT. Translating it yields CASSDLHYTGELFF.

This clone has more than one count but fewer than ten. This chain uses TRBV25-1 with TRBJ1-6; D may be TRBD1 (6 bases). Germline loops: CDR1 MGHDK, CDR2 SYGVNS. The CDR3 has 16 amino acids. Trimming pared 4 bases from V and 7 bases from J, leaving 17 bases between. The CDR3 spells CASSAGHPNGNSPLHF. CDR3 coding DNA: TGTGCCAGCAGTGCGGGACACCCAAATGGGAATTCACCCCTCCACTTT.